These 10 T cell receptor beta chains originate from one sample sequenced in a study of T-cell reconstitution after alpha-beta-depleted transplantation in children (dated by TCRdb to 2015 to 2016). Receptors were amplified or captured by PCR. The sequencer listed for this sample is Illumina HiSeq 2500. To normalize quantification of the TCRbeta repertoire, the TCR libraries were built with molecular barcoding that relied on unique molecular identifiers. TCRdb reanalyzed the raw reads on its own, using fastp at Q25 for trimming and MiXCR for clone calling, and kept in-frame beta chains. Every distinct CDR3 protein forms one entry, paired with its most common genes and DNA. In all, the sample holds under 450,000 distinct CDR3 sequences, and 10% to 15% of those were seen once. About 4.5% of the sample is taken by the ten largest. Sequenced here: PBMCs, sampled from the stem cell graft. The receptors come from a human donor who donated a stem cell graft to a child with Fanconi anemia.

As for this clonotype: One end of the junction does not line up with germline, which may come from a read error. This chain connects TRBV29-1 to TRBJ2-1, with no clear D. Germline values: CDR1 SQVTM, CDR2 ANQGSEA. The CDR3 length is 12 residues. The CDR3 sequence is CSVDGTYDEQFF. As DNA, the CDR3 is TGCAGCGTTGACGGTACCTACGATGAGCAGTTCTTC.

The genes are TRBV20-1 and TRBJ2-3; 9 bases are a match to TRBD1. In germline, CDR1 is DFQATT, CDR2 SNEGSKA (reference sequence). The J segment lost 0 bases and the V segment lost 3 bases, leaving 7 bases of the junction unmatched. The CDR3 runs 16 residues. The CDR3 spells CSASGSDRGSTDTQYF. CDR3 in DNA: TGCAGTGCTAGTGGTTCGGACAGGGGTAGCACAGATACGCAGTATTTT.

This clonotype turned up a few times. The chain carries TRBV4-3 and TRBJ2-1; a possible D gene is TRBD2 (5 bases). The length of the CDR3 is 15 residues. Germline-derived CDR1 and CDR2 are LGHNA and YSLEER. V dropped 2 bases and J dropped 7 bases, with 15 bases sitting between them. The CDR3 DNA follows: TGCGCCAGCAGCCAAAGTCCTGGGGAGTGGAATGAGCAGTTCTTC. Translating gives CASSQSPGEWNEQFF.

This clonotype was found a few times. V and J are TRBV20-1 and TRBJ2-2; D remains ambiguous. The CDR3 is made up of 14 amino acids. Germline assignment: CDR1 DFQATT and CDR2 SNEGSKA (reference sequence). Trimming pared 1 base from V and 5 bases from J, leaving 11 bases between. CDR3 DNA sequence: TGCAGTGCTAGAGGACAAATAGGGACCGGGGAGCTGTTTTTT. It encodes CSARGQIGTGELFF.

The CDR3 loop is CASSLGLPGLTEAFF. As DNA, the CDR3 is TGTGCCAGCAGCCTAGGACTTCCTGGTCTCACTGAAGCTTTCTTT. The chain carries TRBV12-3 or TRBV12-4 and TRBJ1-1, with D unresolved. The CDR3 covers 15 residues. V shed 6 bases and J shed 4 bases, with 18 bases lying between them.

V is TRBV9 and J is TRBJ1-2; tentatively, D is TRBD1 (5 bases). Germline CDR1 SGDLS, CDR2 YYNGEE. With 5 bases removed from V and 8 bases from J, the gap between germline ends came to 13 bases. The CDR3 has 12 residues. CDR3 loop: CASRGTLEGYTF. The CDR3 DNA follows: TGTGCCAGCAGGGGGACTTTAGAGGGCTACACCTTC.

The V call is TRBV7-2, the J call TRBJ2-7; possibly TRBD2 for D (5 bases). Trimming shortened V by 0 bases and J by 6 bases, and 18 bases separated the two germline ends. The germline V gene encodes CDR1 SGHTA and CDR2 FQGNSA. This CDR3 region has 16 residues. Here the CDR3 reads CASSLAFGVQPGEQYF. CDR3 DNA: TGTGCCAGCAGCTTAGCGTTCGGGGTACAGCCCGGCGAGCAGTACTTC.

This clonotype was found many times. CDR3 protein: CASSWTGAGIGTQYF. In DNA, the CDR3 is TGTGCCAGCAGTTGGACAGGGGCGGGGATTGGTACGCAGTATTTT. The rearrangement links TRBV6-5 to TRBJ2-3; 9 bases map to TRBD1. From germline, CDR1 is MNHEY and CDR2 SVGAGI. V gave up 4 bases and J gave up 8 bases; unmatched junction bases: 10. The CDR3 length is 15 residues.

This clonotype was counted only a few times. The chain has TRBV29-1 and TRBJ2-3; no firm D call. Germline V lookup: CDR1 SQVTM, CDR2 ANQGSEA. Trimming left V 3 bases short and J 1 base short, with 8 bases between. This CDR3 is 13 amino acids long. The CDR3 is CSVERLGTDTQYF. In DNA, the CDR3 is TGCAGCGTTGAGCGCCTTGGCACAGATACGCAGTATTTT.

This clonotype has at least ten counts. The CDR3 reads CSARDEQGEGYNSPLHF. CDR3 DNA sequence: TGCAGTGCTAGAGATGAGCAGGGGGAGGGATATAATTCACCCCTCCACTTT. V and J are TRBV20-1 and TRBJ1-6; 7 positions agree with TRBD1. The length of the CDR3 is 17 residues. V dropped 0 bases and J dropped 4; count of bases not matched to a gene: 9. CDR1 is DFQATT and CDR2 is SNEGSKA in the germline V gene (reference sequence).